This note documents a single TCR beta chain sequence. Its cognate antigen has yet to be identified. Qualities for individual bases were not recorded, and no much larger clone is one base off. The data stem from a study of blood T cell repertoires in COVID-19 (dated by TCRdb to between 2020 and 2021). About the study as a whole: Samples from collaborators originated in the United States, Italy and Spain and spanned both the acute and convalescent phases of COVID-19. HLA class I and class II types, where available, came from metadata supplied by the sample provider rather than from assay-based typing. Deeply sampled blood TCRbeta repertoires from subjects exposed to, actively infected with, or recovered from COVID-19 were included in the dataset. The sample metadata nearly always contained a de-identified subject ID, COVID-19 status, age in years and sex. A freely available public database, intended as a resource for researchers studying the immune response to SARS-CoV-2, is where the repertoires were released. The samples were drawn from the first 160 participants of the ongoing ImmuneRACE study and from some 1,300 subjects provided by 6 global collaborators. The prospective study material was composed of cDNA or gDNA derived from T cells, B-cell-depleted T cells, or PBMCs. What the study reported, not specific to this receptor: How much clinical and demographic metadata was included differed by source and by participant, and the metadata was provided uncurated.

The cysteine opens and the phenylalanine closes a CDR3 of 14 amino acids. Only the CDR3 part of the read is kept: 42 bases, read in frame from the first base. A distance of 15 bases separates the germline ends of V and J, which lose 3 bases and 6 bases respectively. According to the germline V gene, CDR1 reads SGHAT and CDR2 reads FQNNGV. Whole blood was collected in K2EDTA tubes by collaborating institutions according to the institutions' own protocols. For TCRbeta analysis, collaborators shipped samples in one of three forms: frozen whole blood, isolated PBMCs, or DNA extracted from either of those sample types. The immunoSEQ Assay, a bias-controlled multiplex PCR, was used to amplify TCRbeta CDR3 regions from genomic DNA. Turning to the authors' computational methods: The number of nucleated cells in each sample was estimated from the amplification of reference gene primers within the assay. To quantify the absolute abundance of each unique TCRbeta CDR3 rearrangement, sequence reads were collapsed and filtered. Productive Simpson clonality was computed per sample as the square root of Simpson's diversity index over productive rearrangements. TCRdb mirrors the immuneACCESS table, restricted to in-frame sequences. Some clones are absent from its copies; in checked studies, under half trace to an unresolved V gene, and the reason for the others is unknown. For V, J and clone size, that table is used; D and trimming come from the DNA. Counted in this sample were under 30,000 clones; approximately 80% of them appeared once. The ten largest clones take up about 49% of the sample.

The sequenced sample consisted of peripheral blood. This receptor was taken from a woman in her 70s with acute or convalescent COVID-19. The V gene is TRBV11-2 and the J gene is TRBJ2-7, and perhaps TRBD2 as D gene, on 6 matching bases. CDR3 region: CASSFGLRDGEQYF. Here is the DNA: TGTGCCAGCAGCTTTGGGTTGCGGGACGGCGAGCAGTACTTC.